This T cell receptor beta chain was sequenced for a study of blood T cells in healthy people across ages. This clonotype has a handful of counts. Trimming took 0 bases from V and 3 from J, leaving 11 bases between them. Germline CDR1 DFQATT, CDR2 SNEGSKA (reference sequence). The CDR3 sequence is 14 residues long. A sample-barcoded 5' primer and a J-beta primer mix were used in a second PCR of roughly 6 to 12 cycles. TCRdb re-derived calls from the 5' RACE reads in MiXCR, one entry per CDR3 protein. The data hold 550,000 to 600,000 distinct CDR3 sequences, with about 26% observed a single time. The amount of total RNA extracted per sample was at least 5.5 micrograms.

The TCR was taken from a woman aged 70-85 years in good health. V usage is TRBV20-1 and J usage is TRBJ1-2; D is uncertain. Sequenced input: blood. The CDR3 spells CSARDSSVDYGYTF. The CDR3 DNA is TGCAGTGCTAGAGATTCATCAGTCGACTATGGCTACACCTTC.